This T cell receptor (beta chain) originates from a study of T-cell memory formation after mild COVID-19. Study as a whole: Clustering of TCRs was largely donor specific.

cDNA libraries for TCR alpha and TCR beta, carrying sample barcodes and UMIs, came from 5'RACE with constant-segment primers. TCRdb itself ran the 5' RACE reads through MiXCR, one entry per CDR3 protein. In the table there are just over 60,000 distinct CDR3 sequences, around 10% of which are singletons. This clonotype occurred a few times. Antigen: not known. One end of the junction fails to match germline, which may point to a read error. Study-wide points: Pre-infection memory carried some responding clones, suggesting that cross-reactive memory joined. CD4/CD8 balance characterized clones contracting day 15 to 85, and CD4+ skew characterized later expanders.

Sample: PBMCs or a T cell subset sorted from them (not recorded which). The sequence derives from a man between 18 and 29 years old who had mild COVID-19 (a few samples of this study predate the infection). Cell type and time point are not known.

In DNA form, the CDR3 reads TGCGCCAGCAGCTTCTCGACTAGCGGGGGGGCCGGAGATATGCAGTATTTT. It is translated as CASSFSTSGGAGDMQYF. The rearrangement links TRBV4-3 to TRBJ2-3, with 14 bases lining up with TRBD2. This CDR3 has 17 residues. Germline CDR1 reads LGHNA; CDR2 reads YSLEER.